This is a list of T cell receptor beta chains from one sample in a study of blood T cell repertoires in COVID-19. TCRdb's table, derived via immunoSEQ multiplex PCR, lists solely in-frame clones and lacks some. The sample consists of about 130,000 clones, roughly 80% of them appearing once. The sample taken for sequencing was PBMCs or T cells enriched from blood (not recorded which). The receptors stem from a man aged 50-59 years who had recovered from COVID-19. CDR3s include the opening cysteine and the closing phenylalanine or tryptophan. D genes are given only for firm matches. Clone sizes are given selectively: once, few, many, or a class where the clone is expanded.

>.|TRBV24-1|TRBD1|TRBJ2-7
CATSDPGQGYEQYF
TGTGCCACCAGTGATCCGGGACAGGGGTACGAGCAGTACTTC
>.|TRBV30|TRBD1|TRBJ1-6
CAWSPSDRGRLNSPLHF
TGTGCCTGGAGTCCCTCCGACAGGGGGAGGTTGAATTCACCCCTCCACTTT
>.|TRBV5-1|.|TRBJ1-5
CASSFGGNQPQHF
TGCGCCAGCAGCTTCGGGGGCAATCAGCCCCAGCATTTT
>.|TRBV11-2|TRBD1|TRBJ2-7
CASSLDTQGAFTYEQYF
TGTGCCAGCAGCTTAGATACACAGGGGGCCTTCACCTACGAGCAGTACTTC
>.|TRBV9|TRBD1|TRBJ1-2
CASSVQGAGGYTF
TGTGCCAGCAGCGTCCAGGGGGCAGGGGGCTACACCTTC
>.|TRBV11-2|TRBD2|TRBJ2-3
CASSLGVSGGADTQYF
TGTGCCAGCAGCTTAGGGGTTAGCGGGGGGGCAGATACGCAGTATTTT
>.|TRBV9|.|TRBJ1-5
CASGPPGHPQHF
TGTGCCAGCGGGCCCCCGGGACACCCCCAGCATTTT
>.|TRBV24-1|.|TRBJ1-5
CATSDFQGNQPQHF
TGTGCCACCAGTGATTTCCAGGGTAATCAGCCCCAGCATTTT
>.|TRBV3-1/TRBV3-2|.|TRBJ2-1
CASSQDQVAGLYNEQFF
TGTGCCAGCAGCCAAGATCAGGTGGCGGGGCTGTACAATGAGCAGTTCTTC
>.|TRBV5-1|.|TRBJ1-2
CASSSDTYGYTF
TGCGCCAGCAGCTCCGACACCTATGGCTACACCTTC
>.|TRBV6-4|.|TRBJ2-3
CASSARLVDSRPDTQYF
TGTGCCAGCAGTGCTCGACTAGTCGATTCCCGCCCAGATACGCAGTATTTT
>once|TRBV7-2|.|TRBJ2-1
CASSTGLGGDEQFF
TGTGCCAGCAGCACGGGACTAGGGGGCGATGAGCAGTTCTTC
>.|TRBV5-4|.|TRBJ2-5
CASSFGGFRETQYF
TGTGCCAGCAGCTTTGGGGGGTTTCGAGAGACCCAGTACTTC
>.|TRBV6-1|.|TRBJ2-1
CASQSHMGRGPEQFF
TGTGCCAGCCAATCTCACATGGGCAGGGGCCCTGAGCAGTTCTTC
>once|TRBV4-3|TRBD2|TRBJ2-1
CASSQGVRTSGGSVGNEQFF
TGCGCCAGCAGCCAAGGGGTCCGCACTAGCGGGGGCTCTGTGGGCAATGAGCAGTTCTTC
>.|TRBV4-2|.|TRBJ1-4
CASSPEGGESEKLFF
TGTGCCAGCAGCCCCGAAGGGGGGGAAAGTGAAAAACTGTTTTTT
>.|TRBV6-7|TRBD2|TRBJ2-5
CASSYSRIAGGPGAETQYF
TGTGCCAGCAGTTACTCAAGGATAGCGGGGGGGCCGGGGGCAGAGACCCAGTACTTC
>.|TRBV5-1|TRBD1|TRBJ1-4
CASSFGQGRWDEKLFF
TGCGCCAGCAGCTTTGGACAGGGGAGATGGGATGAAAAACTGTTTTTT
>.|TRBV10-1|.|TRBJ2-1
CASSEGPGRNEQFF
TGCGCCAGCAGTGAGGGTCCAGGGAGGAATGAGCAGTTCTTC
>.|TRBV5-8|TRBD2|TRBJ2-5
CASSLLERGGHETQYF
TGTGCCAGCAGCTTGTTGGAGCGGGGGGGCCATGAGACCCAGTACTTC
>.|TRBV12-3/TRBV12-4|.|TRBJ2-5
CASSLVFKETQYF
TGTGCCAGCAGTTTAGTCTTTAAAGAGACCCAGTACTTC
>.|TRBV6-2/TRBV6-3|TRBD1|TRBJ1-6
CASSYPGTGYNSPLHF
TGTGCCAGCAGTTACCCCGGGACAGGGTATAATTCACCCCTCCACTTT